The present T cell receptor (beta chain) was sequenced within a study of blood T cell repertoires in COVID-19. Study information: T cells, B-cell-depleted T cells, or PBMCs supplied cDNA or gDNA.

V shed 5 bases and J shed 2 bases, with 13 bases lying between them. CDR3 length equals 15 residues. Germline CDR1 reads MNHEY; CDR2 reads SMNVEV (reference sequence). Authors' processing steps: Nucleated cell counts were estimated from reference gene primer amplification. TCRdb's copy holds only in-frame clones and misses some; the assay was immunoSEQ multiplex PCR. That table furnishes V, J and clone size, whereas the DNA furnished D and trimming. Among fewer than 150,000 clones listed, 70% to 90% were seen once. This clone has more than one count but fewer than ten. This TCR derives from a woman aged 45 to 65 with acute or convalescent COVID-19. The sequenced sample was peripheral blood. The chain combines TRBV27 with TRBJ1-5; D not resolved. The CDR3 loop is CASSPFPAGNQPQHF. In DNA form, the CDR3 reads TGTGCCAGCAGTCCCTTTCCGGCGGGCAATCAGCCCCAGCATTTT.